These 5 T cell receptor beta chains share one sample of origin, sequenced in a study of spatial heterogeneity in lung cancer. Described time point: blood at routine non-recurrence follow-up after resection. Sequencing of whole RNA from tumor, nontumor lung or frozen PBMC involved no sorting. TCRdb re-called the 5' RACE reads with MiXCR, one entry per CDR3 protein. The table includes some 110,000 distinct CDR3 sequences, about 12% detected once. Sequenced material: PBMCs, taken at follow-up. These receptors were taken from a male donor with early-stage non-small cell lung cancer.

This clonotype has ten or more counts. The chain has TRBV29-1 and TRBJ2-7; D may be TRBD2 (6 bases). CDR1 and CDR2 from the germline V gene are SQVTM and ANQGSEA. This CDR3 contains 12 residues. V was cut by 4 bases and J by 4 bases, with 11 bases left in between. The CDR3: CSVVQEGYEQYF. CDR3 DNA sequence: TGCAGCGTTGTACAGGAGGGATACGAGCAGTACTTC.

This clonotype came up a few times. This chain connects TRBV5-1 to TRBJ2-3; D is ambiguous. The CDR3 sequence is 13 residues long. Trimming cost V 4 bases and J 1 base, with 7 bases left between them. The V gene's germline CDR1 is SGHRS and CDR2 YFSETQ. This CDR3 reads CASSPQGTDTQYF. The CDR3 DNA reads TGCGCCAGCAGCCCCCAGGGCACAGATACGCAGTATTTT.

This clonotype was observed a handful of times. The chain is built from TRBV5-1 and TRBJ1-4, with D unresolved. V was clipped by 4 bases and J by 11 bases, with 18 bases between them. The CDR3 length is 14 residues. Germline V gene sequence: CDR1 SGHRS, CDR2 YFSETQ. The CDR3 nucleotides are TGCGCCAGCAGCCCCGATGAAACCACCGCTAAACTGTTTTTT. It codes for CASSPDETTAKLFF.

This clonotype was observed at least ten times. The chain combines TRBV11-2 with TRBJ2-3, with D tentatively TRBD1 (5 bases). Between the trimmed V and J ends, which lost 2 bases and 5 bases, there was a span of 17 bases. This CDR3 is built from 16 residues. CDR1 is SGHAT, CDR2 FQNNGV, per germline. CDR3 residues: CASSLFRQNLGDTQYF. The CDR3, as DNA: TGTGCCAGCAGCTTATTCCGACAGAACCTTGGAGATACGCAGTATTTT.

The genes are TRBV20-1 and TRBJ1-5, with 7 positions matching TRBD1. The germline V gene encodes CDR1 DFQATT and CDR2 SNEGSKA (reference sequence). The CDR3 extends over 15 amino acids. Trimming at V came to 3 bases and at J to 4 bases, leaving 9 bases not matched to a gene. The CDR3 region is CSARRLGQFNQPQHF. The DNA for the CDR3 is TGCAGTGCTAGGCGTTTGGGACAGTTTAATCAGCCCCAGCATTTT.